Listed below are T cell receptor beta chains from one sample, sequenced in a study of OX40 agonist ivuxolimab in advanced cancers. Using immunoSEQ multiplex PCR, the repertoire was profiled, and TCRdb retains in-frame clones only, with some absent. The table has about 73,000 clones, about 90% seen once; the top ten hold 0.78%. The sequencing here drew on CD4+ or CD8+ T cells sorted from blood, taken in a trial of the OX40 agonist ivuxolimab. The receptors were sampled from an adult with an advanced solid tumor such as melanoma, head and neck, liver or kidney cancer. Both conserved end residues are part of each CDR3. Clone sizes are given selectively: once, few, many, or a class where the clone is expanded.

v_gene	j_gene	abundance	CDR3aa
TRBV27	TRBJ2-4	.	CASSPGVGKNIQYF
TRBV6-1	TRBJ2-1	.	CASSEAWGTSGRYEQFF
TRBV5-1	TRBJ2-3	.	CASSLVAGGADTQYF
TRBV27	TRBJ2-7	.	CASRQGGEQYF
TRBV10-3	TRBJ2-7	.	CAISESGAREQYF
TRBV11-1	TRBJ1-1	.	CASSLEGWTEAFF
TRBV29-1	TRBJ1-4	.	CSVEEPWENEKLFF
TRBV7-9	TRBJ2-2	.	CASSSDSTGELFF
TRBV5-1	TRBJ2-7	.	CASRGTGGNEQYF
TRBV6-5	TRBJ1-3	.	CASRLQGNSGNTIYF
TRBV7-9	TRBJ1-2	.	CASSLGADLSGYTF
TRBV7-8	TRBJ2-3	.	CASSPPGPSGGPNTQYF
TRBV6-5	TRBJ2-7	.	CASSYSGLAGEQYF
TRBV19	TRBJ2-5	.	CASSRLVMETQYF
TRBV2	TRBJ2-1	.	CASSDLPGYDNEQFF
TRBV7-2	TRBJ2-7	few	CASSYQTGRYEQYF
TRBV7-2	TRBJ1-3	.	CASSSGNTIYF
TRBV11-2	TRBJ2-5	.	CASSKQGVGETQYF
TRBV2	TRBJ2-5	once	CASSNPETQYF
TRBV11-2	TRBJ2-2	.	CASSFDRSNTGELFF